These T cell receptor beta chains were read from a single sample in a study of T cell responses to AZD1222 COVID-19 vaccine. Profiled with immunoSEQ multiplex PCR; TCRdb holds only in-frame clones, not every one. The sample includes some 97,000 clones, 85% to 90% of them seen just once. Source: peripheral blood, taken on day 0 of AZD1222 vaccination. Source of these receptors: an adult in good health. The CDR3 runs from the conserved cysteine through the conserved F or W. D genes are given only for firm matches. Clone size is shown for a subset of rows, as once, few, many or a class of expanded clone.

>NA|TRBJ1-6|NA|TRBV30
TGTGCCTGTCAAAGGGCGAATTCACCCCTCCACTTT
CACQRANSPLHF
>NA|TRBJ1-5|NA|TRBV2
TGTGCCAGCAGTGCCGGGACACCCAATCAGCCCCAGCATTTT
CASSAGTPNQPQHF
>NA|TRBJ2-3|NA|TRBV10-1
TGCGCCAGCAGCGGGAGCGCAGATACGCAGTATTTT
CASSGSADTQYF
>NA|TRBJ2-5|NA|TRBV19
TGTGCCAGTAGGGTGACGGGGGCGGTAGAAGAGACCCAGTACTTC
CASRVTGAVEETQYF
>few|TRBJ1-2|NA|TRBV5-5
TGTGCCAGCAGCTTGGTCGGAGACTATGGCTACACCTTC
CASSLVGDYGYTF
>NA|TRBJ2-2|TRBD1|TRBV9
TGTGCCAGCAGCTCCCGGACAGGGGTGAACACCGGGGAGCTGTTTTTT
CASSSRTGVNTGELFF
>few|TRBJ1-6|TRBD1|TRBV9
TGTGCCAGCAGCGGAGGACAGGGGGCAGTTTCACCCCTCCACTTT
CASSGGQGAVSPLHF
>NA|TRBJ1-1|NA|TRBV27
TGTGCCAGCAGTTTATCGGTGGGGAACACTGAAGCTTTCTTT
CASSLSVGNTEAFF
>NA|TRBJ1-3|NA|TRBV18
TGTGCCAGCTCACCATCAAGGTCGGGGGCAGGAGGAAACACCATATATTTT
CASSPSRSGAGGNTIYF
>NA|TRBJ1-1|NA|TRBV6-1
TGTGCCAGCAGTGAACCCCCGAACACTGAAGCTTTCTTT
CASSEPPNTEAFF